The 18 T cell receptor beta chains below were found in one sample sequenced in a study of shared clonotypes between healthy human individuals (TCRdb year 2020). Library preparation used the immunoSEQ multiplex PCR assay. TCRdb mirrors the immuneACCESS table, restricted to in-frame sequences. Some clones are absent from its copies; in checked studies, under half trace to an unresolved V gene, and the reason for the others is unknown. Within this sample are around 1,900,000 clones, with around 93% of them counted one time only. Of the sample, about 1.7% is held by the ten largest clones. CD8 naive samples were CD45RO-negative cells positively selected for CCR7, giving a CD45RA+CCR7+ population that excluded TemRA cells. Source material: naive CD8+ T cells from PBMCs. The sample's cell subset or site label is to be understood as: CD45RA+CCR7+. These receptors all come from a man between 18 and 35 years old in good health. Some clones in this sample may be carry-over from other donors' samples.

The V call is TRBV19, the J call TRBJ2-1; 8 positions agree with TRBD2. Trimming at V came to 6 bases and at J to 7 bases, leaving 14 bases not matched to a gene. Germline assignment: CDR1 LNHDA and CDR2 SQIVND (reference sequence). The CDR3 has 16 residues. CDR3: CASSLPEPGLGNEQFF. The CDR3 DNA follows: TGTGCCAGTAGCCTTCCGGAACCGGGACTAGGAAATGAGCAGTTCTTC.

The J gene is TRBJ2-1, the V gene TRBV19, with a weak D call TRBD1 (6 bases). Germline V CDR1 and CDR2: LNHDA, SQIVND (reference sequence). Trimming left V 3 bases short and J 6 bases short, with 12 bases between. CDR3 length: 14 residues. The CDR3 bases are TGTGCCAGTAGTATTAGGGGGAACCTCAATGAGCAGTTCTTC. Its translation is CASSIRGNLNEQFF. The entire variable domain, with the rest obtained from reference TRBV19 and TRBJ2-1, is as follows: DGGITQSPKYLFRKEGQNVTLSCEQNLNHDAMYWYRQDPGQGLRLIYYSQIVNDFQKGDIAEGYSVSREKKESFPLTVTSAQKNPTAFYLCASSIRGNLNEQFFGPGTRLTVL.

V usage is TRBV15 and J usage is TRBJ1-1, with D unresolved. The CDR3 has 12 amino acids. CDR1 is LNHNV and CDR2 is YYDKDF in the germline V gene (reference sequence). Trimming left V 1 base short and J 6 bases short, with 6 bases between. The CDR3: CATSRVDSEAFF. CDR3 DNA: TGTGCCACCAGCAGAGTGGACTCTGAAGCTTTCTTT.

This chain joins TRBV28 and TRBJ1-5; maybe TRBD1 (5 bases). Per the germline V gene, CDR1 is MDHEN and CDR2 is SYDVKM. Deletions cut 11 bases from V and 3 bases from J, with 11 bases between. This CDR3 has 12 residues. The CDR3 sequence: CAGGGYNQPQHF. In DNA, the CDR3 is TGTGCCGGCGGGGGTTACAATCAGCCCCAGCATTTT.

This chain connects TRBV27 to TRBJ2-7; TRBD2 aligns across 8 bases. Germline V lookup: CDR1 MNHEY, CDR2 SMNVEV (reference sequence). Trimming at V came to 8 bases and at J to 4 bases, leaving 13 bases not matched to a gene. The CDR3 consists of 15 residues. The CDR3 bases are TGTGCCAGCCGCGACGGGGGGGACTACACATACGAGCAGTACTTC. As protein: CASRDGGDYTYEQYF.

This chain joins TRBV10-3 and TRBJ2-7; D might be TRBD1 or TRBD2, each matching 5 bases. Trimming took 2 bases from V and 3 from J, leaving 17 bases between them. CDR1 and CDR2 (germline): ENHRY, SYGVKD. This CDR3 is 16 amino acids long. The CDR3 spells CAISEGIRGRDYEQYF. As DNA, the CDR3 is TGTGCCATCAGTGAGGGGATTCGGGGCAGAGACTACGAGCAGTACTTC.

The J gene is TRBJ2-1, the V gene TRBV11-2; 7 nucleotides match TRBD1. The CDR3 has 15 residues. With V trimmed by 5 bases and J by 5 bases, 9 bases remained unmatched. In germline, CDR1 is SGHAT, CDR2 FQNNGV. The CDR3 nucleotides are TGTGCCAGCAGCACCTGGGACAGTCCACACAATGAGCAGTTCTTC. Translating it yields CASSTWDSPHNEQFF.

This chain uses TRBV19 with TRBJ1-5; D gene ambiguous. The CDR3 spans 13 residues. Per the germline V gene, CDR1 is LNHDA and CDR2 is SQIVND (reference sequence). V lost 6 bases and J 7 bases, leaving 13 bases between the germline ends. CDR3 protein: CASSSPLLQPQHF. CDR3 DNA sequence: TGTGCCAGTAGCTCCCCCTTGCTCCAGCCCCAGCATTTT.

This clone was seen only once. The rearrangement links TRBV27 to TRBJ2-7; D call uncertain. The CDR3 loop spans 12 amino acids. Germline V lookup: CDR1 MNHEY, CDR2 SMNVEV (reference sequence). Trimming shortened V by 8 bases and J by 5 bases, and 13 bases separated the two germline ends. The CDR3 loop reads CASFSRYDEQYF. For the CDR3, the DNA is TGTGCCAGCTTTTCAAGGTACGACGAGCAGTACTTC.

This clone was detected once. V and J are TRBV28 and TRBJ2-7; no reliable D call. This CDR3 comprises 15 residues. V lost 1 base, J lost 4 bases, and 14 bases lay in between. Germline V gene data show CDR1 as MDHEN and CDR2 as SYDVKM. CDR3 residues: CASSLYHSPAYEQYF. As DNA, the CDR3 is TGTGCCAGCAGTTTATACCACTCCCCGGCGTACGAGCAGTACTTC.

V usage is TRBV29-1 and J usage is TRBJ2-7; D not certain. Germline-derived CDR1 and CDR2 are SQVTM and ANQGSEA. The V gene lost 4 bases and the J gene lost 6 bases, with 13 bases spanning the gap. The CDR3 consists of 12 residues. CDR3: CSVVGPTGEQYF. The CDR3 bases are TGCAGCGTTGTCGGCCCCACGGGCGAGCAGTACTTC.

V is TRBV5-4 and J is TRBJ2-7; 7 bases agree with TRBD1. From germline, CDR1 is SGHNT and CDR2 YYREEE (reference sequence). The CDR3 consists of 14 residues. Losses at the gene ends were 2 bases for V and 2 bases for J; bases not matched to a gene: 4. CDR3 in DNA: TGTGCCAGCAGCTTACAGGGGACGACCTACGAGCAGTACTTC. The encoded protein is CASSLQGTTYEQYF.

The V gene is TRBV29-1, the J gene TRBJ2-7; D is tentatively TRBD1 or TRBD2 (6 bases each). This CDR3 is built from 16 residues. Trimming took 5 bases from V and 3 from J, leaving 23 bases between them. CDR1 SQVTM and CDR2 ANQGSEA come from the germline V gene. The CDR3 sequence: CSVHGGSEDPIYEQYF. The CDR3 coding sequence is TGCAGCGTTCACGGGGGCTCGGAGGATCCTATCTACGAGCAGTACTTC.

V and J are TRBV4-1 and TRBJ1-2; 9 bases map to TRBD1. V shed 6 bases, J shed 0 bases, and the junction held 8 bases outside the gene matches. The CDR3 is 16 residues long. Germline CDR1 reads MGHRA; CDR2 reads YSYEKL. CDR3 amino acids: CASRPETGGSNYGYTF. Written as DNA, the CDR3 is TGCGCCAGCAGACCCGAAACAGGGGGCTCTAACTATGGCTACACCTTC.

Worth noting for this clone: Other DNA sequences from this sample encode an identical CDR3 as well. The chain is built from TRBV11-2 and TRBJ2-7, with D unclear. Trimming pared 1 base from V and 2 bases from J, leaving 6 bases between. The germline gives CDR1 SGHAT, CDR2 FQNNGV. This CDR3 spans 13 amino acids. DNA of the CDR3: TGTGCCAGCAGCTTAGCCCTGGCCTACGAGCAGTACTTC. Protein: CASSLALAYEQYF.

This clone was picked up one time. The CDR3 DNA follows: TGTGCCAGCAGCCTCAACAGGGAAACCGGGGAGCTGTTTTTT. Amino acids: CASSLNRETGELFF. The V call is TRBV4-2, the J call TRBJ2-2, with D tentatively TRBD1 (6 bases). Germline CDR1 and CDR2: LGHNA and YNFKEQ. V dropped 4 bases and J dropped 5 bases, with 11 bases sitting between them. This CDR3 has 14 amino acids.

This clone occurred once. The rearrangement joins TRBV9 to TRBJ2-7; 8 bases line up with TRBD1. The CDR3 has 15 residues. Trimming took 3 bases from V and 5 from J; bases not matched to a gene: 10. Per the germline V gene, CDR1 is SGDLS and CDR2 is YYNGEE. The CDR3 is CASSAEDRVSDEQYF. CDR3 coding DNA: TGTGCCAGCAGCGCGGAGGACAGGGTCTCAGACGAGCAGTACTTC. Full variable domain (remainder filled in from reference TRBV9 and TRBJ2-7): DSGVTQTPKHLITATGQRVTLRCSPRSGDLSVYWYQQSLDQGLQFLIQYYNGEERAKGNILERFSAQQFPDLHSELNLSSLELGDSALYFCASSAEDRVSDEQYFGPGTRLTVT.

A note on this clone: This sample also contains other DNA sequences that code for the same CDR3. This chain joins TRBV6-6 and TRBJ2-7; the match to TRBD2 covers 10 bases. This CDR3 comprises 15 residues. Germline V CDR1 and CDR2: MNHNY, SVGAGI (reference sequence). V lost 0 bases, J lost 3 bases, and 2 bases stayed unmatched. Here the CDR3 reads CASSYSASGSYEQYF. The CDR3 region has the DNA TGTGCCAGCAGTTACTCGGCTAGCGGGAGCTACGAGCAGTACTTC.